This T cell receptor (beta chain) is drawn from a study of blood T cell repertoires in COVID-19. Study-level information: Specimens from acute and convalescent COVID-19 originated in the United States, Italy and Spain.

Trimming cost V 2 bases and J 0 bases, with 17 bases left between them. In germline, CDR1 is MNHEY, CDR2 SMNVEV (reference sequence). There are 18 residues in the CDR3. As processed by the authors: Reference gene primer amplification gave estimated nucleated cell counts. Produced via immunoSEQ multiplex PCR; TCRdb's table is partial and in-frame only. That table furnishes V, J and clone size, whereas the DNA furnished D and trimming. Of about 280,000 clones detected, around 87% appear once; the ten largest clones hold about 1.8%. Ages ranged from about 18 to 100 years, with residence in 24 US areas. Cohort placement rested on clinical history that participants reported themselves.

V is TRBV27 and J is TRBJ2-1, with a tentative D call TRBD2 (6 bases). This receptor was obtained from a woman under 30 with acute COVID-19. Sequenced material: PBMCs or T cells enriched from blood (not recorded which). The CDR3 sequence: CASSLPEGARGSYNEQFF. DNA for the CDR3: TGTGCCAGCAGTTTACCTGAGGGAGCGCGGGGCTCCTACAATGAGCAGTTCTTC.